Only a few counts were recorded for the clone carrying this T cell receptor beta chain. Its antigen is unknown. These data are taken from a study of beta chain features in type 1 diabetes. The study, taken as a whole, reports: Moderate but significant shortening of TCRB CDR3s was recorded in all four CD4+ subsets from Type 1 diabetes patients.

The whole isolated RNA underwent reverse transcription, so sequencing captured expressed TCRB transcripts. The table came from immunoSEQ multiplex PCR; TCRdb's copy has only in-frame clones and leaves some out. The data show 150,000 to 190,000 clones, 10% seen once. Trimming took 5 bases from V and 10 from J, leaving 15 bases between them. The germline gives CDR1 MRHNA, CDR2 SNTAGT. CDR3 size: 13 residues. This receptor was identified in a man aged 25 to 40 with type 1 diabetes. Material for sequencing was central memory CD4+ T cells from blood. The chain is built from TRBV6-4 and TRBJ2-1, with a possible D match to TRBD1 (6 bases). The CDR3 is CASSMYRASEQFF. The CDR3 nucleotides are TGTGCCAGCAGTATGTACAGGGCATCCGAGCAGTTCTTC.